This T cell receptor beta chain was obtained from a study of T-cell reconstitution after alpha-beta-depleted transplantation in children. Unique molecular identifiers were built into the TCRbeta library. TCRdb reprocessed the PCR reads via MiXCR and lists one record per CDR3 protein. The sample carries tens of thousands of distinct CDR3 sequences, about 47% recorded once. V shed 3 bases and J shed 9 bases, with 22 bases lying between them. Germline lookup yields CDR1 MNHEY and CDR2 SMNVEV (reference sequence). This CDR3 has 16 residues. The sequences come from peripheral blood, collected before TCRalphabeta/CD19-depleted stem cell transplant. The chain carries TRBV27 and TRBJ2-3, with a weak D call TRBD1 (6 bases). This receptor was identified in a boy under three years old with SCID, due to receive a stem cell transplant. The CDR3 DNA is TGTGCCAGCAGTTTTGAAGGGGCGGCAGGGGCCCACACGCAGTATTTT. It specifies CASSFEGAAGAHTQYF.